The 29 T cell receptor beta chains listed next were all sequenced from one sample in a study of control samples from healthy donors and cancer patients. Produced via immunoSEQ multiplex PCR; TCRdb's table is partial and in-frame only. The sample shows fewer than 80,000 clones, around 90% of them seen only once. Sequenced: PBMCs. Receptors were obtained from a man aged 55-75 years with colorectal cancer.

This chain connects TRBV7-8 to TRBJ1-1; no reliable D call. The CDR3 contains 18 residues. Trimming cost V 2 bases and J 1 base, with 20 bases left between them. From germline, CDR1 is SGHVS and CDR2 FQNEAQ. The CDR3 DNA reads as TGTGCCAGCAGCTTATCGAGTGAGAGGACCATGGGGAACACTGAAGCTTTCTTT. This sequence encodes CASSLSSERTMGNTEAFF. Full variable domain (missing parts from reference TRBV7-8 and TRBJ1-1): GAGVSQSPRYKVAKRGQDVALRCDPISGHVSLFWYQQALGQGPEFLTYFQNEAQLDKSGLPSDRFFAERPEGSVSTLKIQRTQQEDSAVYLCASSLSSERTMGNTEAFFGQGTRLTVV.

The rearrangement links TRBV11-3 to TRBJ2-5, with a weak D call TRBD2 (6 bases). Trimming cost V 9 bases and J 4 bases, with 15 bases left between them. The CDR3 length is 13 residues. CDR1 and CDR2 (germline): SGHNT, YENEEA. CDR3 sequence reads: CASSGGEGETQYF. CDR3 DNA: TGTGCCAGTAGCGGAGGGGAAGGAGAGACCCAGTACTTC.

This clone was picked up a small number of times. The chain has TRBV6-5 and TRBJ1-5, with TRBD1 identical over 9 bases. Germline V CDR1 and CDR2: MNHEY, SVGAGI. The CDR3 sequence is 15 residues long. V lost 7 bases, J lost 6 bases, and 10 bases stayed unmatched. The chain's CDR3 is CASTLTGGNAQPQHF. The CDR3 DNA sequence: TGTGCCAGCACCCTGACAGGGGGGAACGCTCAGCCCCAGCATTTT.

This clone came up once. The V gene is TRBV7-9, the J gene TRBJ2-5, with D perhaps matching TRBD1 (6 bases). The CDR3 runs to 13 residues. Germline V lookup: CDR1 SEHNR, CDR2 FQNEAQ (reference sequence). Trimming cost V 7 bases and J 2 bases, with 11 bases left between them. The DNA of the CDR3 is TGTGCCAGCAAGGAACAGGGACAAGAGACCCAGTACTTC. Encoded protein: CASKEQGQETQYF.

This chain joins TRBV4-1 and TRBJ2-7; 7 positions agree with TRBD1. Losses at the gene ends were 1 base for V and 7 bases for J; bases not matched to a gene: 10. Germline CDR1 reads MGHRA; CDR2 reads YSYEKL. The CDR3 is 15 amino acids. The CDR3 loop is CASSQVRDSFNEQYF. CDR3 DNA sequence: TGCGCCAGCAGCCAAGTTCGGGACAGCTTCAATGAGCAGTACTTC.

This rearrangement joins TRBV11-3 to TRBJ2-1; 9 nucleotides match TRBD2. The CDR3 loop spans 15 amino acids. Looked up from germline, CDR1 is SGHNT and CDR2 is YENEEA. With 5 bases clipped from V and 6 bases from J, the junction kept 8 bases outside the gene matches. In DNA form, the CDR3 reads TGTGCCAGCAGCCCAAGGACTAGCGACGGCAATGAGCAGTTCTTC. It encodes CASSPRTSDGNEQFF. The whole variable domain, remainder taken from reference TRBV11-3 and TRBJ2-1, is EAGVVQSPRYKIIEKKQPVAFWCNPISGHNTLYWYLQNLGQGPELLIRYENEEAVDDSQLPKDRFSAERLKGVDSTLKIQPAELGDSAVYLCASSPRTSDGNEQFFGPGTRLTVL.

The V call is TRBV10-1, the J call TRBJ1-1; D is undetermined. This CDR3 is built from 13 residues. Per the germline V gene, CDR1 is WNHNN and CDR2 is SYGVQD (reference sequence). V was pared by 6 bases and J by 0 bases, with 8 bases between. The CDR3 DNA sequence: TGCGCCAGCAGCCCCCGAATGAACACTGAAGCTTTCTTT. Its protein is CASSPRMNTEAFF.

The rearrangement links TRBV5-1 to TRBJ1-3; D is unresolved. The V and J ends lost 4 bases and 4 bases respectively, with 9 bases between them. The CDR3 totals 13 residues. Germline V gene lookup returns CDR1 SGHRS and CDR2 YFSETQ. CDR3 DNA: TGCGCCAGCAGCCTCGGCCCAGGAAACACCATATATTTT. This encodes CASSLGPGNTIYF.

This chain links TRBV3-1 (or the pseudogene TRBV3-2) with TRBJ2-3; no clear D. Trimming removed 3 bases from V and 6 bases from J, with 10 bases in between. Germline V lookup: CDR1 LGHDT, CDR2 YNNKEL (reference sequence). The CDR3 is made up of 13 amino acids. CDR3 residues: CASSQARRDTQYF. CDR3 coding DNA: TGTGCCAGCAGCCAGGCTCGCCGGGATACGCAGTATTTT.

The chain combines TRBV11-1 with TRBJ2-7; maybe TRBD1 (5 bases). The CDR3 length is 13 residues. V gave up 4 bases and J gave up 2 bases, with 9 bases separating them. Germline V gene data show CDR1 as SGHAT and CDR2 as FQDESV (reference sequence). This chain's CDR3 is CASSSTGTYEQYF. CDR3 bases: TGTGCCAGCAGCTCCACAGGAACCTACGAGCAGTACTTC.

The rearrangement uses TRBV7-8 and TRBJ2-7; 7 bases line up with TRBD1. V was clipped by 5 bases and J by 7 bases; unmatched bases: 14. The CDR3 extends over 15 amino acids. Germline assignment: CDR1 SGHVS and CDR2 FQNEAQ. Here the CDR3 DNA reads TGTGCCAGCAGCCCTCGACAGGGTCCCTCGGGGGAGCAGTACTTC. Translated: CASSPRQGPSGEQYF. Filled out from reference TRBV7-8 and TRBJ2-7, the complete variable domain reads GAGVSQSPRYKVAKRGQDVALRCDPISGHVSLFWYQQALGQGPEFLTYFQNEAQLDKSGLPSDRFFAERPEGSVSTLKIQRTQQEDSAVYLCASSPRQGPSGEQYFGPGTRLTVT.

The chain employs TRBV12-3 or TRBV12-4 and TRBJ2-3; tentatively, D is TRBD1 (6 bases). V was pared by 6 bases and J by 7 bases, with 11 bases between. The CDR3 spans 12 residues. The CDR3 DNA follows: TGTGCCAGCAGCTACCAGGGGAATACGCAGTATTTT. Translated: CASSYQGNTQYF.

This rearrangement joins TRBV3-1 (or the pseudogene TRBV3-2) to TRBJ1-6; D ambiguous. Trimming shortened V by 4 bases and J by 6 bases, and 7 bases separated the two germline ends. Germline CDR1 reads LGHDT; CDR2 reads YNNKEL (reference sequence). This CDR3 comprises 13 residues. The CDR3 loop reads CASSPSSNSPLHF. The CDR3 DNA is TGTGCCAGCAGCCCCAGTTCTAATTCACCCCTCCACTTT.

This rearrangement joins TRBV6-2 or TRBV6-3 to TRBJ1-6, with 11 bases fitting TRBD1. Per germline, CDR1 MNHEY and CDR2 SVGEGT. This CDR3 region has 16 residues. V lost 4 bases, J lost 8 bases, and 7 bases stayed unmatched. CDR3 sequence reads: CASSSGTGGRDSPLHF. The CDR3 DNA follows: TGTGCCAGCAGTTCCGGGACAGGGGGTCGGGATTCACCCCTCCACTTT.

This chain joins TRBV9 and TRBJ1-3, with a tentative D call TRBD1 (6 bases). Germline CDR1 is SGDLS and CDR2 is YYNGEE. Trimming pared 3 bases from V and 0 bases from J, leaving 16 bases between. The length of the CDR3 is 17 residues. The CDR3 region has the DNA TGTGCCAGCAGCGCCTTGGACAGAAGCACCTCTGGAAACACCATATATTTT. Protein product: CASSALDRSTSGNTIYF.

This chain uses TRBV19 with TRBJ2-4; a possible D gene is TRBD1 (8 bases). V lost 8 bases and J 2 bases, leaving 19 bases between the germline ends. CDR3 size: 16 residues. Per the germline V gene, CDR1 is LNHDA and CDR2 is SQIVND (reference sequence). CDR3 sequence reads: CASRTGGGLTKNIQYF. The CDR3, as DNA: TGTGCCAGTCGCACAGGGGGAGGGCTGACCAAAAACATTCAGTACTTC.

The rearrangement links TRBV14 to TRBJ1-3; D gene ambiguous. Germline V gives CDR1 SGHDN, CDR2 FVKESK. This CDR3 region has 13 residues. Trimming removed 10 bases at V and 4 bases at J, with 14 bases between. CDR3: CATRDEFGNTIYF. The CDR3 DNA follows: TGTGCCACCAGAGACGAGTTCGGAAACACCATATATTTT.

The table lists this clone with a count of one. The V call is TRBV6-2 or TRBV6-3, the J call TRBJ2-1, with D perhaps matching TRBD1 or TRBD2 (5 bases each). Germline CDR1 and CDR2: MNHEY and SVGEGT. V lost 4 bases to trimming and J lost 7 bases, with 14 bases between them. This CDR3 comprises 14 residues. The chain's CDR3 is CASSFPGRPNEQFF. DNA of the CDR3: TGTGCCAGCAGTTTTCCGGGGCGGCCAAATGAGCAGTTCTTC.

The V gene is TRBV6-5, the J gene TRBJ1-5; D is ambiguous. This CDR3 region has 15 residues. CDR1 MNHEY and CDR2 SVGAGI come from the germline V gene. V dropped 5 bases and J dropped 4 bases, with 15 bases sitting between them. CDR3 loop: CASSPFFLGNQPQHF. The DNA for the CDR3 is TGTGCCAGCAGTCCTTTTTTTTTGGGAAATCAGCCCCAGCATTTT.

V and J are TRBV7-2 and TRBJ1-2, with 11 bases matching TRBD1. The CDR3 loop spans 13 amino acids. Per the germline V gene, CDR1 is SGHTA and CDR2 is FQGNSA. J lost 11 bases, V lost 4 bases, and 6 bases had no gene match. CDR3 DNA: TGTGCCAGCAGCTCCGGGACAGGGGGGCGTTACACCTTC. This sequence encodes CASSSGTGGRYTF.

This chain links TRBV7-2 with TRBJ1-6, with 11 bases matching TRBD1. Trimming took 5 bases from V and 7 from J; bases not matched to a gene: 1. Germline lookup yields CDR1 SGHTA and CDR2 FQGNSA. This CDR3 is built from 14 residues. The CDR3 nucleotides read TGTGCCAGCAGCCGGGACAGGGGGAATTCACCCCTCCACTTT. Its translation: CASSRDRGNSPLHF.

This chain uses TRBV30 with TRBJ1-5, with D perhaps matching TRBD1 (6 bases). Germline V gene data show CDR1 as GTSNPN and CDR2 as SVGIG (reference sequence). This CDR3 is built from 13 residues. The ends were cut back, 3 bases at V and 4 bases at J, with 10 bases in the middle. CDR3 in amino acids: CAWSFRGNQPQHF. For the CDR3, the DNA is TGTGCCTGGAGCTTCAGGGGTAATCAGCCCCAGCATTTT. The complete variable domain, with remaining parts taken from reference TRBV30 and TRBJ1-5, reads SQTIHQWPATLVQPVGSPLSLECTVEGTSNPNLYWYRQAAGRGLQLLFYSVGIGQISSEVPQNLSASRPQDRQFILSSKKLLLSDSGFYLCAWSFRGNQPQHFGDGTRLSIL.

J is TRBJ2-2 and V is TRBV9; D is unresolved. Deletions cut 1 base from V and 3 bases from J, with 7 bases between. The CDR3 totals 14 residues. The germline V gene has CDR1 SGDLS and CDR2 YYNGEE. The CDR3 region has the DNA TGTGCCAGCAGCGTAATACGGGACACCGGGGAGCTGTTTTTT. It encodes CASSVIRDTGELFF.

By sample fraction, this clone is medium-sized. The sample carries other DNA sequences with the same CDR3. The chain links TRBV4-1 to TRBJ1-3; D might be TRBD1 (5 bases). V dropped 0 bases and J dropped 2 bases, with 8 bases sitting between them. CDR1 and CDR2 from the germline V gene are MGHRA and YSYEKL. This CDR3 has 15 amino acids. The CDR3 reads CASSQDLGAGNTIYF. As DNA, the CDR3 is TGCGCCAGCAGCCAAGATTTGGGGGCTGGAAACACCATATATTTT.

The gene calls are TRBV19 and TRBJ2-5, with 8 bases identical to TRBD1. V shed 5 bases and J 5 bases; nucleotides not matched to a gene: 4. Per the germline V gene, CDR1 is LNHDA and CDR2 is SQIVND (reference sequence). This CDR3 spans 13 amino acids. The CDR3 sequence is CASSARGRETQYF. In DNA form, the CDR3 reads TGTGCCAGTAGTGCCAGGGGGCGGGAGACCCAGTACTTC. The complete variable domain, with remaining parts taken from reference TRBV19 and TRBJ2-5, reads DGGITQSPKYLFRKEGQNVTLSCEQNLNHDAMYWYRQDPGQGLRLIYYSQIVNDFQKGDIAEGYSVSREKKESFPLTVTSAQKNPTAFYLCASSARGRETQYFGPGTRLLVL.

This clone was found once. CDR3 loop: CASSLLGNSNQPQHF. CDR3 DNA sequence: TGTGCCAGCAGTTTATTAGGGAATAGCAATCAGCCCCAGCATTTT. The chain joins TRBV27 to TRBJ1-5, with D hard to call. Germline lookup yields CDR1 MNHEY and CDR2 SMNVEV (reference sequence). This CDR3 contains 15 residues. Deletions cut 1 base from V and 0 bases from J, with 7 bases between.

The chain recombines TRBV6-5 with TRBJ1-2, with TRBD1 identical over 9 bases. In germline, CDR1 is MNHEY, CDR2 SVGAGI. V shed 6 bases and J 4 bases; nucleotides not matched to a gene: 9. The CDR3 spans 15 residues. The CDR3 loop is CASRSYRGLGYGYTF. CDR3 nucleotides: TGTGCCAGCAGATCATACAGGGGGCTCGGCTATGGCTACACCTTC.

This clone has a single count. The genes are TRBV18 and TRBJ1-1, with a possible D match to TRBD1 (5 bases). This CDR3 region has 15 residues. Germline CDR1 reads KGHSH; CDR2 reads LQKENI. With 3 bases removed from V and 5 bases from J, the gap between germline ends came to 16 bases. CDR3 residues: CASSPLRGLGTEAFF. CDR3 sequence (DNA): TGTGCCAGCTCACCGTTACGGGGCTTGGGGACTGAAGCTTTCTTT.

The V and J genes are TRBV6-5 and TRBJ2-5, with 7 bases fitting TRBD2. V was pared by 6 bases and J by 1 base, with 5 bases of the junction left unmatched. Germline-derived CDR1 and CDR2 are MNHEY and SVGAGI. The CDR3 runs to 14 residues. In nucleotides, the CDR3 is TGTGCCAGCAGGAAGACTAGCTTCCAAGAGACCCAGTACTTC. Its protein is CASRKTSFQETQYF.